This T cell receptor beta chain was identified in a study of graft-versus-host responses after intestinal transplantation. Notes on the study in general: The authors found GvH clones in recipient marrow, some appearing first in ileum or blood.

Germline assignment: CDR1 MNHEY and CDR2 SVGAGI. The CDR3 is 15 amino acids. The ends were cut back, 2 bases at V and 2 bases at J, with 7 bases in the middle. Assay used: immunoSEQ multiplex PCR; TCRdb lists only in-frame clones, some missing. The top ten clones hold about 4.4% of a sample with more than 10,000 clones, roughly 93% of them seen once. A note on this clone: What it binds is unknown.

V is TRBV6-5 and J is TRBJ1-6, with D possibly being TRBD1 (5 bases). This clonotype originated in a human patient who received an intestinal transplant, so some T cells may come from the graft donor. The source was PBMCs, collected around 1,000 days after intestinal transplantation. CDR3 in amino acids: CASSYDSTYNSPLHF. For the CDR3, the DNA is TGTGCCAGCAGTTACGACAGCACCTATAATTCACCCCTCCACTTT.